This T cell receptor (beta chain) was captured by sequencing in a study of shared clonotypes between healthy human individuals. Notes on the study in general: Among donors, clonotype sharing was expected to be affected by sequencing depth. The four-donor shared clonotypes exceeded non-shared clonotypes in generation probability, with non-shared ones scoring lower.

At a deep level, the assay was run. Using immunoSEQ multiplex PCR, the repertoire was profiled, and TCRdb retains in-frame clones only, with some absent. The sample lists about 580,000 clones; roughly 98% were seen once. CDR3 length equals 12 residues. CDR1 and CDR2 from the germline V gene are SQVTM and ANQGSEA. V lost 3 bases and J lost 4, with 9 bases in between. A note on this clone: The antigen is not known.

Only CD45RO-negative cells positively selected for CCR7 counted as naive CD8 cells, so terminally differentiated effector memory CD45RA+ cells were excluded. The TCR comes from a man aged 25 to 40 in good health. Sequenced input: naive CD8+ T cells sorted from blood. The chain is built from TRBV29-1 and TRBJ1-2; D may be TRBD1 (6 bases). CDR3: CSVEDRSYGYTF. In DNA form, the CDR3 reads TGCAGCGTTGAGGACAGATCCTATGGCTACACCTTC. The full variable domain, its missing parts supplied by reference TRBV29-1 and TRBJ1-2, is SAVISQKPSRDICQRGTSLTIQCQVDSQVTMMFWYRQQPGQSLTLIATANQGSEATYESGFVIDKFPISRPNLTFSTLTVSNMSPEDSSIYLCSVEDRSYGYTFGSGTRLTVV.